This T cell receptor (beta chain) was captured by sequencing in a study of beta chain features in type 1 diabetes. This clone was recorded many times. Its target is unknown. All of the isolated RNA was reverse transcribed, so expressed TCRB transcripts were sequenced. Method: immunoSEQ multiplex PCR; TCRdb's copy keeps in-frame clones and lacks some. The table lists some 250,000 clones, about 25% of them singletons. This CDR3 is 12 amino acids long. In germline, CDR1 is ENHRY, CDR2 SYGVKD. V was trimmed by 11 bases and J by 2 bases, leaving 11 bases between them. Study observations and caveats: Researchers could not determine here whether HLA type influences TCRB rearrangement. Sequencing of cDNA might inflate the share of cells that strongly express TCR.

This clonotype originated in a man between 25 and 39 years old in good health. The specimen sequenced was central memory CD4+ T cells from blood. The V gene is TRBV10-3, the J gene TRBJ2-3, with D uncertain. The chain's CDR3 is CASAKDTDTQYF. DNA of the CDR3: TGTGCCTCTGCGAAGGACACAGATACGCAGTATTTT.